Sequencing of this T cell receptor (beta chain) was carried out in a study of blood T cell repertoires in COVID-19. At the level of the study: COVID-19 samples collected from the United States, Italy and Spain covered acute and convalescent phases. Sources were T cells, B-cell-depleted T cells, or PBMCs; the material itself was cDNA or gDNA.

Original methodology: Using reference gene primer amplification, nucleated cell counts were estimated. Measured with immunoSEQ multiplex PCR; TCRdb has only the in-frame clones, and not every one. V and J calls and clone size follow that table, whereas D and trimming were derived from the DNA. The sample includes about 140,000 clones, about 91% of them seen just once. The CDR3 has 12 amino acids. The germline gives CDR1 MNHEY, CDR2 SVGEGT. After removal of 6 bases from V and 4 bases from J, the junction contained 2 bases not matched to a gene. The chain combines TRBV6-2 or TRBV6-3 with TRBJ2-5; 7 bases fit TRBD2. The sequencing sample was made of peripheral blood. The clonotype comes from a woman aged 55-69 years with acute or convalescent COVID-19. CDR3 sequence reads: CASSSGGETQYF. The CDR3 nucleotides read TGTGCCAGCAGCTCGGGGGGAGAGACCCAGTACTTC.